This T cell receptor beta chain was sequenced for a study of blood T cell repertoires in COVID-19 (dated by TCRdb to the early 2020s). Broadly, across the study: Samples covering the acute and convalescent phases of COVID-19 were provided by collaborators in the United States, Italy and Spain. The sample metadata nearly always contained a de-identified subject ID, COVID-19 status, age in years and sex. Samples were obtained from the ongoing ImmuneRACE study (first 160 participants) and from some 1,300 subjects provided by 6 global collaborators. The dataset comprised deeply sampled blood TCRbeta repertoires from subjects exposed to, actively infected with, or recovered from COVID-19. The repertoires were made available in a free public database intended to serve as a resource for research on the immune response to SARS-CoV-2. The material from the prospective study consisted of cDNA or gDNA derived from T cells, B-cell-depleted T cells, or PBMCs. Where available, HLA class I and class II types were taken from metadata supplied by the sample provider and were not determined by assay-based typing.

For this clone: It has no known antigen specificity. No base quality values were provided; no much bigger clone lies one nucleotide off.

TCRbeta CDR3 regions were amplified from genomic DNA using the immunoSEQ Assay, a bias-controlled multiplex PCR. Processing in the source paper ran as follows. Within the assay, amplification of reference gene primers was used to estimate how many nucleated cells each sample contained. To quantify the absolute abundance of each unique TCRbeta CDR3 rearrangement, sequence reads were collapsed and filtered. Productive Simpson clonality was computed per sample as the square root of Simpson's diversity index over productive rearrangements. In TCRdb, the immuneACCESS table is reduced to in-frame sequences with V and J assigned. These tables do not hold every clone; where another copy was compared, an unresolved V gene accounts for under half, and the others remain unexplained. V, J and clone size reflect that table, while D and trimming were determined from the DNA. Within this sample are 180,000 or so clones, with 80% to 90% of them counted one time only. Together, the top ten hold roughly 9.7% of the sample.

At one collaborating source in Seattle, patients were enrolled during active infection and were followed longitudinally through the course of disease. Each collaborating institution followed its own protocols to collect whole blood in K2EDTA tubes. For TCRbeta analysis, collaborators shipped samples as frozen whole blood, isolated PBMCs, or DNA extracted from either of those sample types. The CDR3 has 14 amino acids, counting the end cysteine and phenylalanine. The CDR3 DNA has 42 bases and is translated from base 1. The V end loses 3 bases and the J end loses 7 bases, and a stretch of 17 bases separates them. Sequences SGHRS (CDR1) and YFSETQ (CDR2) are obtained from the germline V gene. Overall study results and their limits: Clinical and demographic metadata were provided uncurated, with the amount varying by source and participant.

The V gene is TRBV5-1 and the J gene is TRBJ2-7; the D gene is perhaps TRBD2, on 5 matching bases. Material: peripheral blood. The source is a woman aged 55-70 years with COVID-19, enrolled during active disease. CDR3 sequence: CASSSSLGVGEQYF. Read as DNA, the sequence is TGCGCCAGCAGCTCCTCCCTCGGGGTCGGAGAGCAGTACTTC.